Listed below are T cell receptor beta chains from one sample, sequenced in a study of blood T cell repertoires in COVID-19. Sequencing was performed with immunoSEQ multiplex PCR; in TCRdb, only in-frame clones are kept and a portion is missing. The repertoire holds 300,000 to 450,000 clones, with about 85% as singletons. Input material: peripheral blood. These receptors came from a young woman with acute or convalescent COVID-19. The CDR3 runs from the conserved cysteine through the conserved F or W. A row's size may be missing; if present it is once, few, many or a size class.

v_gene	len	j_gene	abundance	CDR3aa
TRBV3-1/TRBV3-2	15	TRBJ2-3	-	CASSRPGGPADTQYF
TRBV12-3/TRBV12-4	13	TRBJ1-4	-	CASAGREGEKLFF
TRBV5-8	11	TRBJ1-1	-	CASSYSTEAFF
TRBV30	14	TRBJ2-7	-	CASESDKSSYEQYF
TRBV5-1	15	TRBJ2-3	once	CASSPTGGSTDTQYF
TRBV2	16	TRBJ2-3	-	CASDTPGLADTDTQYF
TRBV2	12	TRBJ2-7	few	CASSLQSVEQYF
TRBV5-4	15	TRBJ2-1	-	CASRSTSGASDEQFF
TRBV10-1	15	TRBJ2-1	-	CASSEQLTEAGEQFF
TRBV5-5	15	TRBJ1-1	-	CASSLGDMLNTEAFF
TRBV4-1	12	TRBJ2-7	once	CASSHPRPGRYF
TRBV12-5	18	TRBJ1-2	-	CASGFYTSRTSANYGYTF